The clone carrying this TCR beta chain turned up a few times. Antigen specificity is unknown. The data belong to a study of cytomegalovirus exposure and HLA in healthy donors. Germline V CDR1 and CDR2: SEHNR, FQNEAQ (reference sequence). The CDR3 runs to 13 residues. Trimming stripped 5 bases from V and 3 bases from J, with 10 bases between. 60 Vbeta and 13 Jbeta primers were used in PCR. TCRdb's table, derived via immunoSEQ multiplex PCR, lists solely in-frame clones and lacks some. This table has around 50,000 clones, about four fifths appearing once. Findings and limits, study-wide: Earlier analysis yielded a pattern in which most TCR beta V segments were productive about 87% or about 30% of the time. Later analysis identified a missense DCLRE1C variant that was linked to TCR beta V- and J-gene trimming.

The chain couples TRBV7-9 to TRBJ1-2; the D is unclear. The source is a man in his forties or fifties in good health and CMV-seronegative. The sample was PBMCs. CDR3 in DNA: TGTGCCAGCAGCCCCGTCCCCGACTATGGCTACACCTTC. Residues: CASSPVPDYGYTF.